Listed below are T cell receptor beta chains from one sample, sequenced in a study of shared clonotypes between healthy human individuals. Using immunoSEQ multiplex PCR, the repertoire was profiled, and TCRdb retains in-frame clones only, with some absent. The sample yields some 1 million clones, under 80% seen once. The sample was memory CD4+ T cells sorted from blood. The source of these receptors is a young man in good health. CDR3s include the opening cysteine and the closing phenylalanine or tryptophan. A D gene is named only where the DNA matches it firmly. The size entry is marked missing in some rows and otherwise reads once, few, many or a size class.

v_call,j_call,d_call,clone_size,cdr3_aa,cdr3_nt
TRBV30,TRBJ2-1,NA,few,CALVKASSYNEQFF,TGTGCCCTGGTTAAGGCTAGCTCCTACAATGAGCAGTTCTTC
TRBV5-1,TRBJ2-5,NA,NA,CASSLSGAETQYF,TGCGCCAGCAGCTTGTCGGGGGCGGAGACCCAGTACTTC
TRBV19,TRBJ1-2,NA,few,CASKTGSYGYTF,TGTGCCAGTAAAACGGGGTCGTATGGCTACACCTTC
TRBV4-3,TRBJ2-1,TRBD2,NA,CASSQSSGTSGRNNEQFF,TGCGCCAGCAGCCAATCTTCCGGGACTAGCGGGAGGAACAATGAGCAGTTCTTC
TRBV9,TRBJ1-1,NA,many,CASSVSGHASTEAFF,TGTGCCAGCAGCGTTTCTGGACATGCTTCCACTGAAGCTTTCTTT
TRBV30,TRBJ1-2,TRBD1,NA,CAWSSGPGGDYGYTF,TGTGCCTGGAGTTCAGGGCCAGGGGGCGACTATGGCTACACCTTC
TRBV10-3,TRBJ2-2,NA,NA,CAISPSQGGAGELFF,TGTGCCATCAGTCCATCTCAGGGGGGCGCCGGGGAGCTGTTTTTT
TRBV28,TRBJ1-1,NA,few,CASSLTAGGAFF,TGTGCCAGCAGTTTGACAGCCGGTGGAGCTTTCTTT
TRBV4-2,TRBJ2-7,NA,NA,CAAAGQADNHYEQYF,TGTGCCGCAGCGGGACAGGCGGATAATCACTACGAGCAGTACTTC
TRBV2,TRBJ1-4,NA,NA,CASRLTATNEKLFF,TGTGCCAGCAGGCTTACAGCAACTAATGAAAAACTGTTTTTT
TRBV15,TRBJ2-3,TRBD2,NA,CATSSRLAGPTDTQYF,TGTGCCACCAGCAGTAGACTAGCGGGGCCCACAGATACGCAGTATTTT
TRBV6-5,TRBJ2-1,NA,few,CASSLTLATYNEQFF,TGTGCCAGCAGTCTAACGTTGGCAACCTACAATGAGCAGTTCTTC
TRBV5-4,TRBJ2-3,NA,NA,CASSFANTDTQYF,TGTGCCAGCAGCTTCGCCAACACAGATACGCAGTATTTT
TRBV6-5,TRBJ2-1,TRBD2,NA,CASSPTSGSHNEQFF,TGTGCCAGCAGCCCGACTAGCGGGAGTCACAATGAGCAGTTCTTC
TRBV9,TRBJ1-3,NA,NA,CASSVEVPGTPGNTIYF,TGTGCCAGCAGCGTAGAAGTGCCTGGGACACCAGGAAACACCATATATTTT
TRBV18,TRBJ1-5,NA,NA,CASSPSGGLLNQPQHF,TGTGCCAGCTCACCATCGGGGGGCTTGCTCAATCAGCCCCAGCATTTT
TRBV2,TRBJ2-5,NA,once,CASQGFGYQETQYF,TGTGCCAGCCAGGGTTTTGGGTACCAAGAGACCCAGTACTTC
TRBV19,TRBJ1-2,NA,NA,CASSPRPDLTYGYTF,TGTGCCAGTAGTCCACGGCCAGACCTTACCTATGGCTACACCTTC
TRBV4-1,TRBJ2-1,NA,NA,CASSRVDGPEGEQFF,TGCGCCAGCAGCCGAGTCGACGGCCCCGAGGGTGAGCAGTTCTTC
TRBV5-6,TRBJ1-6,NA,NA,CASSRVDLNSPLHF,TGTGCCAGCAGCCGTGTGGACCTTAATTCACCCCTCCACTTT
TRBV5-4,TRBJ2-5,TRBD2,NA,CASSLTSGAGETQYF,TGTGCCAGCAGCTTGACTAGCGGTGCCGGGGAGACCCAGTACTTC
TRBV7-9,TRBJ2-3,NA,once,CAADSSRNTDTQYF,TGTGCCGCAGATTCTTCGCGGAACACAGATACGCAGTATTTT
TRBV5-1,TRBJ2-1,NA,NA,CASSLQGVRYNEQFF,TGCGCCAGCAGCCTGCAAGGGGTAAGGTACAATGAGCAGTTCTTC
TRBV5-4,TRBJ1-2,TRBD1,NA,CASSPDRALYGYTF,TGTGCCAGCAGCCCCGACAGGGCCCTCTATGGCTACACCTTC
TRBV6-6,TRBJ2-7,NA,NA,CASSPQGSYEQYF,TGTGCCAGCAGCCCTCAGGGCTCCTACGAGCAGTACTTC
TRBV6-1,TRBJ2-1,TRBD2,NA,CAPGTSSYNEQFF,TGTGCCCCCGGGACTAGCTCCTACAATGAGCAGTTCTTC
TRBV19,TRBJ2-7,NA,NA,CASRDDRSSYEQYF,TGTGCCAGTAGAGACGACAGGAGCTCCTACGAGCAGTACTTC
TRBV5-1,TRBJ2-5,NA,once,CASSLRETQYF,TGCGCCAGCAGCTTGCGGGAGACCCAGTACTTC
TRBV6-5,TRBJ2-1,NA,NA,CASRNSNEQFF,TGTGCCAGCAGAAATAGTAATGAGCAGTTCTTC
TRBV29-1,TRBJ1-2,NA,NA,CSVDGRGANYGYTF,TGCAGCGTTGATGGCAGGGGAGCTAACTATGGCTACACCTTC
TRBV11-2,TRBJ2-3,TRBD1,NA,CASSHRDRTLYTQYF,TGTGCCAGCAGCCACCGGGACAGGACCTTGTATACGCAGTATTTT
TRBV6-1,TRBJ2-1,TRBD2,NA,CASSNGLAGNEQFF,TGTGCCAGCAGTAACGGACTAGCGGGGAATGAGCAGTTCTTC
TRBV28,TRBJ2-2,NA,NA,CASSSPGVGTGELFF,TGTGCCAGCAGTTCTCCAGGGGTAGGGACCGGGGAGCTGTTTTTT
TRBV28,TRBJ1-5,TRBD1,NA,CASSSGQINQPQHF,TGTGCCAGCAGCTCGGGACAGATCAATCAGCCCCAGCATTTT
TRBV19,TRBJ1-2,NA,NA,CASSIDSSRSTQRF,TGTGCCAGTAGTATAGATAGTAGCAGGTCTACTCAACGCTTC
TRBV13,TRBJ2-3,NA,NA,CASSSGPRTDTQYF,TGTGCCAGCAGCTCTGGGCCCCGCACAGATACGCAGTATTTT
TRBV30,TRBJ1-2,TRBD1,NA,CAWSRQGGYGYTF,TGTGCCTGGAGTCGACAGGGGGGATATGGCTACACCTTC
TRBV5-1,TRBJ2-1,TRBD2,NA,CASSWTSGGSGNEQFF,TGCGCCAGCAGCTGGACTAGCGGGGGGTCGGGCAATGAGCAGTTCTTC
TRBV10-1,TRBJ2-3,NA,NA,CASSEVGGQSPDTQYF,TGCGCCAGCAGTGAGGTGGGGGGACAGTCGCCAGATACGCAGTATTTT
TRBV2,TRBJ1-6,NA,NA,CASSGQVSPLHF,TGTGCCAGCAGTGGACAGGTATCACCCCTCCACTTT
TRBV9,TRBJ2-5,TRBD2,NA,CASSVAGGGETQYF,TGTGCCAGCAGCGTAGCGGGAGGAGGGGAGACCCAGTACTTC
TRBV30,TRBJ2-7,TRBD2,NA,CAWNGGGSYEQYF,TGTGCCTGGAACGGGGGGGGCTCCTACGAGCAGTACTTC
TRBV5-1,TRBJ2-6,TRBD1,NA,CASSQPGQGFSGANVLTF,TGCGCCAGCAGCCAGCCGGGACAGGGTTTCTCTGGGGCCAACGTCCTGACTTTC
TRBV19,TRBJ1-4,TRBD1,once,CASSTPTGADEKLFF,TGTGCCAGTAGTACCCCGACAGGGGCGGACGAAAAACTGTTTTTT
TRBV2,TRBJ2-1,TRBD2,NA,CASAGTTLGNEQFF,TGTGCCAGTGCCGGGACTACGTTGGGGAATGAGCAGTTCTTC
TRBV5-6,TRBJ2-7,TRBD1,once,CASSFMGTGGQYF,TGTGCCAGCAGCTTTATGGGGACAGGGGGACAGTACTTC
TRBV18,TRBJ2-7,TRBD1,few,CASSLTTGDTYEQYF,TGTGCCAGCTCACTAACGACAGGGGACACCTACGAGCAGTACTTC
TRBV10-3,TRBJ1-5,NA,NA,CAISDALGREGNQPQHF,TGTGCCATCAGTGATGCCCTCGGCAGGGAGGGCAATCAGCCCCAGCATTTT
TRBV6-1,TRBJ1-4,NA,NA,CASKRDSGEKLFF,TGTGCCAGCAAAAGGGATTCGGGTGAAAAACTGTTTTTT
TRBV13,TRBJ2-7,NA,NA,CASSLMVGGSDEQYF,TGTGCCAGCAGCTTAATGGTGGGGGGCTCGGACGAGCAGTACTTC
TRBV11-2,TRBJ2-1,NA,NA,CASSFAALAYNEQFF,TGTGCCAGCAGCTTTGCGGCGCTTGCCTACAATGAGCAGTTCTTC
TRBV5-1,TRBJ2-5,NA,NA,CASSFTGPQETQYF,TGCGCCAGCAGCTTTACCGGGCCCCAAGAGACCCAGTACTTC
TRBV6-4,TRBJ1-1,NA,NA,CASRADRNTEAFF,TGTGCCAGCAGAGCGGACAGAAACACTGAAGCTTTCTTT
TRBV28,TRBJ2-6,NA,NA,CASSLSSEANVLTF,TGTGCCAGCAGTTTGAGCTCTGAGGCCAACGTCCTGACTTTC
TRBV6-6,TRBJ2-7,TRBD1,NA,CASSHGTASYEQYF,TGTGCCAGCAGCCACGGGACAGCCTCCTACGAGCAGTACTTC